The 25 T cell receptor beta chains reported below all come from one sample, sequenced in a study of CD8+CD57+ T cells in acquired aplastic anemia. Genomic DNA, the template, was used for profiling of the TCR beta VDJ and CDR3. Each CDR3 protein is one row after TCRdb ran MiXCR on the reads. There are 150,000 to 200,000 distinct CDR3 sequences in the sample; 40% to 50% occur only once, and around a tenth lies in the top ten. The authors sequenced patients whose flow cytometry had shown CD8+CD57+ cell expansion. The sequencing sample was made of sorted CD4+, CD8+, or CD8+CD57+ T cells (not recorded which) from PBMCs. The receptor set was obtained from a human donor with aplastic anemia.

This clonotype was recorded a few times. The CDR3 DNA sequence: TGTGCCACCAGCAGAGGGGGGGCCTCCTACGAGCAGTACTTC. This codes for CATSRGGASYEQYF. The rearrangement uses TRBV15 and TRBJ2-7; D possibly uses TRBD1 or TRBD2 (6 bases each). The CDR3 totals 14 residues. Germline CDR1 is LNHNV and CDR2 is YYDKDF (reference sequence). Trimming pared 1 base from V and 0 bases from J, leaving 7 bases between.

Many counts were recorded for this clonotype. This chain links TRBV12-3 or TRBV12-4 with TRBJ1-1; 9 bases map to TRBD1. V gave up 5 bases and J gave up 3 bases; unmatched junction bases: 4. The CDR3 is made up of 14 amino acids. The CDR3 DNA reads as TGTGCCAGCAGTGACCGACAGGGGGACACTGAAGCTTTCTTT. This sequence encodes CASSDRQGDTEAFF.

This clonotype was counted a few times. Possible read error: a much larger clone is one base away. The J gene is TRBJ2-7, the V gene TRBV12-3 or TRBV12-4, with TRBD1 matching over 10 bases. This CDR3 contains 14 residues. CDR3 coding DNA: TGTGCCAGCAAGAGGGAGACAGGGGGCTACGAGCGGTACTTC. It translates to CASKRETGGYERYF.

V usage is TRBV20-1 and J usage is TRBJ1-2; possible D gene TRBD1, 6 bases. The V end lost 1 base, the J end lost 7 bases, and 10 bases lay between the germline ends. The CDR3 consists of 12 residues. Germline lookup yields CDR1 DFQATT and CDR2 SNEGSKA (reference sequence). In nucleotides, the CDR3 is TGCAGTGCTAGAGGGACAGTCGGTGGCTACACCTTC. Translation gives CSARGTVGGYTF.

In its sample, this clonotype was seen many times. This chain uses TRBV19 with TRBJ1-2; a weak D match, TRBD1 (5 bases). From germline, CDR1 is LNHDA and CDR2 SQIVND (reference sequence). There are 15 residues in the CDR3. V was cut by 1 base and J by 0 bases, with 9 bases left in between. CDR3 DNA sequence: TGTGCCAGTAGTATAGTTGACAGTACTAACTATGGCTACACCTTC. Its translation is CASSIVDSTNYGYTF.

This sequence joins TRBV29-1 and TRBJ1-1, with 7 bases identical to TRBD1. The CDR3 loop spans 13 amino acids. Germline CDR1 and CDR2: SQVTM and ANQGSEA. Trimming removed 5 bases from V and 1 base from J; junction bases left unmatched: 4. The DNA for the CDR3 is TGCAGCGTTACGGGACAGACGAACACTGAAGCTTTCTTT. Residues: CSVTGQTNTEAFF. The full variable domain, with the rest looked up from reference TRBV29-1 and TRBJ1-1, is SAVISQKPSRDICQRGTSLTIQCQVDSQVTMMFWYRQQPGQSLTLIATANQGSEATYESGFVIDKFPISRPNLTFSTLTVSNMSPEDSSIYLCSVTGQTNTEAFFGQGTRLTVV.

This clonotype was seen ten or more times. V is TRBV24-1 and J is TRBJ2-5; 8 nucleotides agree with TRBD1. The CDR3 is made up of 21 amino acids. The V segment lost 0 bases and the J segment 5 bases; nucleotides outside the gene matches: 22. CDR1 and CDR2 (germline): KGHDR, SFDVKD. CDR3 protein: CATSDLEVGPAGAGGSETQYF. In DNA form, the CDR3 reads TGTGCCACCAGTGATTTGGAGGTCGGTCCGGCAGGGGCAGGGGGCTCGGAGACCCAGTACTTC.

V gene TRBV18 combines with J gene TRBJ1-1, with D possibly matching TRBD1 (6 bases). This CDR3 has 14 amino acids. V lost 4 bases and J lost 10, with 19 bases in between. Per germline, CDR1 KGHSH and CDR2 LQKENI. CDR3 in DNA: TGTGCCAGCTCACAAGGACAGCCCCAACGACGAGCTTTCTTT. Translation gives CASSQGQPQRRAFF.

The J gene is TRBJ1-2, the V gene TRBV12-3 or TRBV12-4; a possible D gene is TRBD1 (5 bases). V lost 1 base and J lost 0, with 6 bases in between. The CDR3 covers 14 residues. The CDR3 sequence: CASSLGGANYGYTF. DNA of the CDR3: TGTGCCAGCAGTTTAGGGGGGGCTAACTATGGCTACACCTTC.

The J gene is TRBJ2-7, the V gene TRBV20-1; 9 nucleotides line up with TRBD1. CDR1 and CDR2 (germline): DFQATT, SNEGSKA (reference sequence). With V trimmed by 3 bases and J by 6 bases, 6 bases remained unmatched. This CDR3 spans 13 amino acids. CDR3 sequence: CSARTGGVGEQYF. The CDR3 bases are TGCAGTGCTAGGACAGGGGGTGTCGGCGAGCAGTACTTC.

The chain couples TRBV10-3 to TRBJ2-5; 9 nucleotides line up with TRBD2. CDR1 and CDR2 from the germline V gene are ENHRY and SYGVKD. The CDR3 extends over 13 amino acids. Trimming cost V 11 bases and J 0 bases; bases outside gene matches: 4. CDR3 bases: TGTGCCTCCCAGCGGGGGGACCAAGAGACCCAGTACTTC. Its translation is CASQRGDQETQYF.

About this clonotype itself: A read error is possible here, since a much larger clone lies one base away. The V and J genes are TRBV20-1 and TRBJ2-1; D is undetermined. The CDR3 contains 15 residues. Germline V gives CDR1 DFQATT, CDR2 SNEGSKA (reference sequence). In DNA form, the CDR3 reads TGCAGTGCTAGAGATCTGCGGTTCTCCTACAGTGAGCAGTTCTTC. Protein sequence: CSARDLRFSYSEQFF.

In this sample, this clonotype turned up many times. V is TRBV10-2 and J is TRBJ1-1, with TRBD1 matching 8 bases. The CDR3 totals 17 residues. The V segment lost 3 bases and the J segment 1 base; nucleotides outside the gene matches: 10. Germline CDR1 WSHSY, CDR2 SAAADI. Written as DNA, the CDR3 is TGCGCCAGCAGTGAAAGGACAGGGATTGGGGGGAACACTGAAGCTTTCTTT. This gives the protein CASSERTGIGGNTEAFF.

A note on this clonotype: A much bigger clone sits one base away, suggesting this may be a read error. This chain joins TRBV6-2 or TRBV6-3 and TRBJ2-5; tentative D call: TRBD2 (5 bases). From germline, CDR1 is MNHEY and CDR2 SVGEGT. V lost 2 bases to trimming and J lost 4 bases, with 14 bases between them. This CDR3 contains 15 residues. The CDR3 spells CASSYIRGGGETQYF. The DNA for the CDR3 is TGTGCCAGCAGTTACATCCGCGGAGGAGGAGAGACCCAGTACTTC.

The CDR3 is CASSDRVYDRELFF. CDR3 coding DNA: TGTGCCAGTTCGGACAGGGTTTATGACAGGGAGCTGTTTTTT. The J gene is TRBJ2-2, the V gene TRBV19, with TRBD1 identical over 8 bases. This CDR3 comprises 14 residues. After removal of 8 bases from V and 9 bases from J, the junction contained 11 bases not matched to a gene. Germline values: CDR1 LNHDA, CDR2 SQIVND (reference sequence).

This chain links TRBV5-1 with TRBJ1-1; D not certain. Looked up from germline, CDR1 is SGHRS and CDR2 is YFSETQ. V dropped 0 bases and J dropped 6 bases, with 9 bases sitting between them. This CDR3 comprises 13 residues. The CDR3 region is CASSLAFGPEAFF. CDR3 nucleotides: TGCGCCAGCAGCTTGGCGTTCGGGCCTGAAGCTTTCTTT.

The sample holds a few counts of this clonotype. V and J are TRBV6-1 and TRBJ1-2; D is unclear. The CDR3 contains 15 residues. The germline V gene has CDR1 MNHNS and CDR2 SASEGT. With 7 bases removed from V and 7 bases from J, the gap between germline ends came to 22 bases. Here the CDR3 reads CASTPERMRVGGYTF. The CDR3 DNA reads TGTGCCAGCACCCCAGAAAGAATGAGAGTTGGTGGCTACACCTTC.

The sample holds many counts of this clonotype. The rearrangement uses TRBV7-9 and TRBJ2-7, with 12 nucleotides matching TRBD1. Germline values: CDR1 SEHNR, CDR2 FQNEAQ (reference sequence). V shed 4 bases and J 4 bases; nucleotides not matched to a gene: 17. The CDR3 is 19 amino acids. In nucleotides, the CDR3 is TGTGCCAGCAGCTCACCGGGACAGGGGGCAATACGGGCTATGTACGAGCAGTACTTC. Encoded protein: CASSSPGQGAIRAMYEQYF.

This clonotype was seen repeatedly, ten times or more. The CDR3 DNA is TGTGCCACCAGCAGAGATTGGGACACTGAAGCTTTCTTT. It encodes CATSRDWDTEAFF. The chain couples TRBV15 to TRBJ1-1, with D hard to call. V shed 0 bases and J shed 3 bases, with 5 bases lying between them. Germline lookup yields CDR1 LNHNV and CDR2 YYDKDF (reference sequence). The CDR3 runs to 13 residues.

This clonotype was counted only a few times. V is TRBV15 and J is TRBJ1-4, with 11 bases that match TRBD1. Germline CDR1 LNHNV, CDR2 YYDKDF (reference sequence). This CDR3 is 17 amino acids long. The V gene end was trimmed by 0 bases and the J gene end by 8 bases; junction bases not matched to a gene: 8. The CDR3 bases are TGTGCCACCAGCAGAGATGGTAGGGGACAGGGGGACGAAAAACTGTTTTTT. The encoded protein is CATSRDGRGQGDEKLFF.

The V gene is TRBV7-9, the J gene TRBJ1-3; D is possibly TRBD1 (6 bases). Germline V gene lookup returns CDR1 SEHNR and CDR2 FQNEAQ (reference sequence). The CDR3 runs to 10 residues. Trimming stripped 7 bases from V and 14 bases from J, with 12 bases between. This chain's CDR3 is CASTRTDVYF. In DNA form, the CDR3 reads TGTGCCAGCACCCGGACAGACGTATATTTT.

V usage is TRBV9 and J usage is TRBJ2-3; D uncertain. With 4 bases removed from V and 0 bases from J, the gap between germline ends came to 12 bases. The CDR3 sequence is 15 residues long. Germline V gene lookup returns CDR1 SGDLS and CDR2 YYNGEE. CDR3 protein: CASSLGKTSTDTQYF. The CDR3 DNA sequence: TGTGCCAGCAGCCTTGGGAAGACTAGCACAGATACGCAGTATTTT.

The chain carries TRBV2 and TRBJ2-2; D may be TRBD1 (5 bases). The CDR3 is 13 amino acids. Germline-derived CDR1 and CDR2 are SNHLY and FYNNEI. V dropped 7 bases and J dropped 1 base, with 7 bases sitting between them. In DNA form, the CDR3 reads TGTGCCAGCACCAGGGAGAACACCGGGGAGCTGTTTTTT. It is translated as CASTRENTGELFF.

This clonotype has ten or more counts. The V and J genes are TRBV9 and TRBJ2-7; D may be TRBD1 (6 bases). Trimming pared 0 bases from V and 3 bases from J, leaving 13 bases between. The germline CDR1 and CDR2 sequences are SGDLS and YYNGEE. The CDR3 totals 15 residues. CDR3 sequence: CASSVAPSRGYEQYF. The CDR3 DNA sequence: TGTGCCAGCAGCGTAGCTCCTAGCAGGGGCTACGAGCAGTACTTC.

This clonotype has at least ten counts. This chain joins TRBV10-3 and TRBJ2-1; the match to TRBD2 covers 8 bases. The J segment lost 7 bases and the V segment lost 0 bases, leaving 11 bases of the junction unmatched. This CDR3 has 17 residues. CDR1 and CDR2 (germline): ENHRY, SYGVKD. For the CDR3, the DNA is TGTGCCATCAGTGAGTCATCGGGACTAGGGACGAGGAATGAGCAGTTCTTC. It specifies CAISESSGLGTRNEQFF.